The 29 T cell receptor beta chains given below trace back to one sample, sequenced in a study of identical twins. TCRdb re-called the 5' RACE reads through MiXCR, storing one row per CDR3 protein. The sample has 400,000 to 500,000 distinct CDR3 sequences, less than 20% seen once; the top ten hold 12%. Sample: naive T cells sorted from blood. The receptors stem from a man aged 50 to 59 in good health.

CDR3: CASGSHRQGGEKLFF. The CDR3 nucleotides are TGTGCCAGCGGCTCACACAGACAGGGCGGTGAAAAACTGTTTTTT. This rearrangement joins TRBV6-2 or TRBV6-3 to TRBJ1-4; 7 positions agree with TRBD1. Trimming took 8 bases from V and 7 from J; bases not matched to a gene: 13. The CDR3 spans 15 residues. The germline gives CDR1 MNHEY, CDR2 SVGEGT.

This rearrangement joins TRBV20-1 to TRBJ2-1, with D perhaps TRBD2 (5 bases). V was pared by 5 bases and J by 2 bases, with 13 bases between. Germline CDR1 and CDR2: DFQATT and SNEGSKA (reference sequence). The CDR3 sequence is 14 residues long. This CDR3 is CSAWRSITYNEQFF. DNA for the CDR3: TGCAGTGCTTGGAGGTCCATCACCTACAATGAGCAGTTCTTC.

This clonotype occurred a few times. The chain carries TRBV20-1 and TRBJ1-3; no firm D call. The CDR3 consists of 11 residues. Trimming shortened V by 6 bases and J by 10 bases, and 13 bases separated the two germline ends. Germline V gene data show CDR1 as DFQATT and CDR2 as SNEGSKA (reference sequence). The CDR3 DNA reads as TGCAGTGCCCGGACGGGTGGGACCATATATTTT. Encoded protein: CSARTGGTIYF.

This clonotype has a handful of counts. The chain uses TRBV20-1 and TRBJ2-4, with D unclear. The CDR3 sequence is 15 residues long. V was cut by 0 bases and J by 0 bases, with 9 bases left in between. Germline values: CDR1 DFQATT, CDR2 SNEGSKA (reference sequence). The CDR3 region has the DNA TGCAGTGCTAGAGATGCAAGGCTAGCCAAAAACATTCAGTACTTC. This translates into CSARDARLAKNIQYF.

This clonotype was seen repeatedly, ten times or more. The J gene is TRBJ1-2, the V gene TRBV20-1; 7 bases line up with TRBD1. J gave up 4 bases and V 6 bases, and 5 bases lay outside the gene matches. This CDR3 spans 12 amino acids. In germline, CDR1 is DFQATT, CDR2 SNEGSKA (reference sequence). The DNA for the CDR3 is TGCAGTGCCACCCGACAGGGCTATGGCTACACCTTC. This gives the protein CSATRQGYGYTF.

This clonotype occurred a few times. The V gene is TRBV29-1, the J gene TRBJ1-4; 9 nucleotides line up with TRBD1. V lost 4 bases and J lost 8; bases outside the gene matches: 5. The CDR3 is 13 amino acids. The germline V gene encodes CDR1 SQVTM and CDR2 ANQGSEA. The CDR3 loop is CSVGGQGGEKLFF. CDR3 DNA sequence: TGCAGCGTTGGGGGACAGGGCGGCGAAAAACTGTTTTTT.

The chain is built from TRBV6-2 or TRBV6-3 and TRBJ2-3; TRBD1 matches 9 bases. The V segment lost 2 bases and the J segment 2 bases; nucleotides outside the gene matches: 8. The germline V gene has CDR1 MNHEY and CDR2 SVGEGT. The CDR3 is 17 residues long. CDR3 residues: CASSYEDRGDLTDTQYF. The CDR3 bases are TGTGCCAGCAGTTACGAGGACAGGGGCGACCTCACAGATACGCAGTATTTT.

This chain joins TRBV20-1 and TRBJ1-2; no definite D call. The length of the CDR3 is 13 residues. The V end lost 4 bases, the J end lost 6 bases, and 15 bases lay between the germline ends. CDR1 and CDR2 from the germline V gene are DFQATT and SNEGSKA (reference sequence). CDR3 in amino acids: CSAIGRLQDGYTF. In DNA form, the CDR3 reads TGCAGTGCTATCGGCAGGCTCCAAGATGGCTACACCTTC.

About this clonotype itself: A much larger clone differs from this one at a single base, so this may be a read error. The chain employs TRBV7-9 and TRBJ1-4, with a weak D call TRBD1 (6 bases). This CDR3 spans 14 amino acids. CDR1 and CDR2 from the germline V gene are SEHNR and FQNEAQ (reference sequence). CDR3: CASSLGRDNEKLSF. CDR3 nucleotide sequence: TGTGCCAGCAGCTTGGGCAGGGACAATGAAAAACTGTCTTTT.

The sample holds many counts of this clonotype. The chain joins TRBV2 to TRBJ2-1, with D perhaps matching TRBD1 (6 bases). V was trimmed by 6 bases and J by 2 bases, leaving 11 bases between them. There are 14 residues in the CDR3. CDR1 is SNHLY, CDR2 FYNNEI, per germline. Written as DNA, the CDR3 is TGTGCCAGCAGACTACGGGACACCTACAATGAGCAGTTCTTC. This gives the protein CASRLRDTYNEQFF.

As for this clonotype: A much bigger clone sits one base away, suggesting this may be a read error. The chain employs TRBV6-6 and TRBJ1-5; D uncertain. This CDR3 is 12 amino acids long. In germline, CDR1 is MNHNY, CDR2 SVGAGI (reference sequence). V lost 2 bases and J 5 bases, leaving 4 bases between the germline ends. For the CDR3, the DNA is TGTGCCAGCAGTTACGCTTATCAGCCCCAGCATTTT. Translated, it gives CASSYAYQPQHF.

The table lists this clonotype with a few counts. The chain has TRBV9 and TRBJ2-2; D remains unclear. The CDR3 is 14 amino acids. V was cut by 4 bases and J by 0 bases, with 7 bases left in between. Germline CDR1 SGDLS, CDR2 YYNGEE. The CDR3 reads CASSSRANTGELFF. DNA of the CDR3: TGTGCCAGCAGCTCCCGGGCGAACACCGGGGAGCTGTTTTTT.

This clonotype was seen a handful of times. CDR3 nucleotide sequence: TGCAGTGCTAAGGATAGCGGGAAAATTATAGGCAATGAGCAGTTCTTC. This gives the protein CSAKDSGKIIGNEQFF. V and J are TRBV20-1 and TRBJ2-1; TRBD2 matches 8 bases. The CDR3 contains 16 residues. Germline assignment: CDR1 DFQATT and CDR2 SNEGSKA (reference sequence). V dropped 4 bases and J dropped 6; count of bases not matched to a gene: 14.

At least ten counts were recorded for this clonotype. The chain is built from TRBV10-3 and TRBJ2-5; D ambiguous. CDR3 length: 13 residues. V was cut by 3 bases and J by 1 base, with 6 bases left in between. Germline V gene data show CDR1 as ENHRY and CDR2 as SYGVKD. The CDR3 DNA follows: TGTGCCATCAGTGACGGCAGCCAAGAGACCCAGTACTTC. Amino acids: CAISDGSQETQYF.

This clonotype turned up a few times. The rearrangement joins TRBV10-3 to TRBJ1-2; 7 positions agree with TRBD1. The CDR3 runs 13 residues. Trimming took 5 bases from V and 5 from J; bases not matched to a gene: 5. Germline V CDR1 and CDR2: ENHRY, SYGVKD. The CDR3 spells CAISRDSSYGYTF. CDR3 nucleotides: TGTGCCATCAGTCGGGACAGTTCATATGGCTACACCTTC.

V is TRBV6-2 or TRBV6-3 and J is TRBJ2-7; no definite D call. CDR3 length: 13 residues. V gave up 6 bases and J gave up 2 bases, with 11 bases separating them. CDR1 is MNHEY and CDR2 is SVGEGT in the germline V gene. The CDR3: CASSFLGPYEQYF. Written as DNA, the CDR3 is TGTGCCAGCAGCTTTCTAGGGCCCTACGAGCAGTACTTC.

This CDR3 reads CASSHTGRVFEQYF. DNA for the CDR3: TGTGCCAGCAGTCATACAGGGAGGGTATTCGAGCAGTACTTC. This chain joins TRBV28 and TRBJ2-7; possibly TRBD2 for D (7 bases). The germline gives CDR1 MDHEN, CDR2 SYDVKM. This CDR3 has 14 amino acids. Trimming took off 5 bases at V and 6 bases at J, with 17 bases between the two ends.

This clonotype showed up many times. The chain recombines TRBV20-1 with TRBJ2-5; D is unresolved. Per germline, CDR1 DFQATT and CDR2 SNEGSKA (reference sequence). Trimming left V 4 bases short and J 1 base short, with 7 bases between. The CDR3 totals 12 residues. The CDR3 nucleotides read TGCAGTGCTAACCCTCTCCAAGAGACCCAGTACTTC. It yields the protein CSANPLQETQYF.

This clonotype came up many times. The V gene is TRBV6-5, the J gene TRBJ2-5; D might be TRBD1 (6 bases). The CDR3 runs 17 residues. Looked up from germline, CDR1 is MNHEY and CDR2 is SVGAGI. V was cut by 0 bases and J by 9 bases, with 23 bases left in between. CDR3 bases: TGTGCCAGCAGTTACTCGTATCGGGACACCGAGGGTAGACCCCAGTACTTC. Translation gives CASSYSYRDTEGRPQYF.

DNA for the CDR3: TGCAGTGTCACAGGATCGCGAGAGACCCAGTACTTC. This codes for CSVTGSRETQYF. The V call is TRBV20-1, the J call TRBJ2-5; maybe TRBD1 (5 bases). The CDR3 has 12 amino acids. Germline assignment: CDR1 DFQATT and CDR2 SNEGSKA (reference sequence). Trimming took off 7 bases at V and 4 bases at J, with 13 bases between the two ends.

There are many counts of this clonotype. The chain uses TRBV5-1 and TRBJ1-2, with a possible D match to TRBD1 (5 bases). Trimming pared 3 bases from V and 6 bases from J, leaving 15 bases between. The germline CDR1 and CDR2 sequences are SGHRS and YFSETQ. The CDR3 is 14 residues long. CDR3: CASSSGTLGDGYTF. The CDR3 DNA follows: TGCGCCAGCAGCTCCGGGACGCTCGGAGATGGCTACACCTTC.

The V call is TRBV2, the J call TRBJ2-1; 7 bases are shared with TRBD2. The germline CDR1 and CDR2 sequences are SNHLY and FYNNEI. The trim removed 1 base at V and 0 bases at J, leaving 9 bases unmatched. The CDR3 spans 18 residues. DNA of the CDR3: TGTGCCAGCAGTGAAGAGGTCCTAGCGGCTAGCTCCTACAATGAGCAGTTCTTC. It codes for CASSEEVLAASSYNEQFF.

The sample holds a few counts of this clonotype. The rearrangement uses TRBV7-2 and TRBJ2-7; the D gene is possibly TRBD1 (7 bases). The V gene's germline CDR1 is SGHTA and CDR2 FQGNSA. V lost 5 bases to trimming and J lost 2 bases, with 16 bases between them. This CDR3 contains 15 residues. The CDR3 region has the DNA TGTGCCAGCAGCCCGTTGACAGGGAGGACCTACGAGCAGTACTTC. This encodes CASSPLTGRTYEQYF.

This clonotype was found many times. The chain employs TRBV28 and TRBJ2-1; D remains unclear. V lost 3 bases and J 8 bases, leaving 11 bases between the germline ends. This CDR3 region has 13 residues. In germline, CDR1 is MDHEN, CDR2 SYDVKM. The CDR3 nucleotides read TGTGCCAGCAGTTTGGGGAACAAGGATGAGCAGTTCTTC. This gives the protein CASSLGNKDEQFF.

This clonotype was picked up many times. This chain connects TRBV4-3 to TRBJ1-4, with 9 bases that match TRBD1. The CDR3 is 15 residues long. The germline V gene has CDR1 LGHNA and CDR2 YSLEER. The J segment lost 7 bases and the V segment lost 4 bases, leaving 7 bases of the junction unmatched. The CDR3 nucleotides read TGCGCCAGCAGCCGAAAGGACAGGGGAACTGAAAAACTGTTTTTT. This gives the protein CASSRKDRGTEKLFF.

This clonotype has more than one count but fewer than ten. This chain uses TRBV7-8 with TRBJ2-7; tentatively, D is TRBD1 or TRBD2 (6 bases each). V shed 5 bases and J shed 0 bases, with 20 bases lying between them. Germline CDR1 is SGHVS and CDR2 is FQNEAQ. The CDR3 is 17 residues long. DNA of the CDR3: TGTGCCAGCAGCCTTCGTGGGGGCGGGGAAAGCTCCTACGAGCAGTACTTC. Its protein product is CASSLRGGGESSYEQYF. Supplemented by reference TRBV7-8 and TRBJ2-7, the full variable domain reads GAGVSQSPRYKVAKRGQDVALRCDPISGHVSLFWYQQALGQGPEFLTYFQNEAQLDKSGLPSDRFFAERPEGSVSTLKIQRTQQEDSAVYLCASSLRGGGESSYEQYFGPGTRLTVT.

This clonotype was counted only a few times. J is TRBJ2-1 and V is TRBV6-2 or TRBV6-3, with 16 bases identical to TRBD2. This CDR3 region has 18 residues. Per germline, CDR1 MNHEY and CDR2 SVGEGT. The V and J ends lost 7 bases and 0 bases, in that order; junction bases with no gene match: 6. The DNA of the CDR3 is TGTGCCAGCACTAGGGGACTAGCGGGGGGGAGCTCCTACAATGAGCAGTTCTTC. Translation: CASTRGLAGGSSYNEQFF.

The table lists this clonotype with a few counts. The chain combines TRBV20-1 with TRBJ2-3; 9 nucleotides line up with TRBD1. V lost 2 bases to trimming and J lost 4 bases; unmatched junction nucleotides: 13. Germline-derived CDR1 and CDR2 are DFQATT and SNEGSKA (reference sequence). This CDR3 is 17 amino acids long. The CDR3 region has the DNA TGCAGTGCTAGATCTCTGCCGGGACAGGGTTTCGCAGATACGCAGTATTTT. Its translation is CSARSLPGQGFADTQYF.

This clonotype showed up just a few times. The J gene is TRBJ2-2, the V gene TRBV4-2; 12 positions agree with TRBD2. Looked up from germline, CDR1 is LGHNA and CDR2 is YNFKEQ. V shed 7 bases, J shed 6 bases, and the junction held 9 bases outside the gene matches. This CDR3 spans 16 amino acids. CDR3 sequence (DNA): TGTGCCAGCACCCGGACTAGCGGGATGTTCTCCGGGGAGCTGTTTTTT. It yields the protein CASTRTSGMFSGELFF.